The present T cell receptor (beta chain) was sequenced within a study of CD8 T cells in ankylosing spondylitis. The study's findings and limits: Before this, some motif variants had been reported in reactive arthritis synovial fluid and blood. Ankylosing spondylitis blood appeared to be characterized by a TCR beta motif of eight highly homologous variants. Within matched ankylosing spondylitis synovial fluid, disease-linked clones were reportedly significantly enriched.

With respect to this clonotype: What it binds is unknown.

Per germline, CDR1 LNHDA and CDR2 SQIVND (reference sequence). Trimming took 3 bases from V and 0 from J, leaving 15 bases between them. The CDR3 has 17 amino acids. Construction of TCR beta libraries was performed using quantitative 5'-RACE with molecular barcodes. TCRdb redid the calling of the 5' RACE reads with MiXCR, one entry per CDR3 protein. The sample has 110,000 to 150,000 distinct CDR3 sequences, roughly 7.7% seen once. This chain joins TRBV19 and TRBJ1-5; D is uncertain. The receptor was isolated from a male donor with ankylosing spondylitis. The sequenced material came from synovial fluid, either unsorted or a sorted T cell fraction (not recorded which). CDR3 sequence (DNA): TGTGCCAGTAGTATTCTCCGAGGTGACTCTAGCAATCAGCCCCAGCATTTT. Protein: CASSILRGDSSNQPQHF.